Sequencing of this T cell receptor beta chain was carried out in a study of blood T cell repertoires in COVID-19. Study-level background: The samples span acute and convalescent COVID-19 from the United States, Italy and Spain. PBMCs, B-cell-depleted T cells, or T cells provided the cDNA or gDNA that made up the material.

The assay was immunoSEQ multiplex PCR, and TCRdb's table has in-frame clones only and misses some. The sample records about 160,000 clones, around 80% being singletons. The CDR3 covers 16 residues. CDR1 and CDR2 from the germline V gene are GTSNPN and SVGIG (reference sequence). The V segment lost 4 bases and the J segment 3 bases; nucleotides outside the gene matches: 11. The chain joins TRBV30 to TRBJ1-3, with TRBD1 matching over 8 bases. The sequence was collected from a human donor with acute or convalescent COVID-19. The donor label of this sample is uncertain. The specimen sequenced was peripheral blood. The CDR3 DNA is TGTGCCTGGAAACCCAGGACAGGGTATATTGGAAACACCATATATTTT. This gives the protein CAWKPRTGYIGNTIYF.